The 24 T cell receptor beta chains in this list originate from one sample, sequenced in a study of human T cells and chemical hapten exposure. TCRdb re-analysed the RACE reads in MiXCR, keeping a single row per CDR3 protein. The sample includes fewer than 40,000 distinct CDR3 sequences, 10% to 15% seen only once; the top ten take roughly 2%. The time point is: patch test 3, about 24 weeks after DPC sensitization. Regarding treatment: therapeutic diphenylcyclopropenone sensitization with weekly scalp DPC. The total RNA was obtained from whole blood that was not fractionated. Sample: whole blood, taken in connection with sensitization to the hapten diphenylcyclopropenone (DPC). The receptor source for this set is a woman aged 40 to 55 with alopecia areata. Some clones in this sample may be carry-over from other donors' samples.

This clonotype was detected only a few times. The chain combines TRBV28 with TRBJ1-1; D is ambiguous. V lost 7 bases and J lost 2, with 14 bases in between. Germline V gene lookup returns CDR1 MDHEN and CDR2 SYDVKM. CDR3 length: 14 amino acids. The CDR3 bases are TGTGCCAGCACGGAGGCTCCACGAAACACTGAAGCTTTCTTT. Translating gives CASTEAPRNTEAFF.

This chain uses TRBV6-2 or TRBV6-3 with TRBJ2-1, with 12 bases lining up with TRBD2. The germline V gene encodes CDR1 MNHEY and CDR2 SVGEGT. The CDR3 consists of 17 residues. V shed 7 bases, J shed 14 bases, and the junction held 21 bases outside the gene matches. The chain's CDR3 is CASTYYPGASGGASEFF. The CDR3, as DNA: TGTGCCAGCACCTACTACCCCGGCGCTAGCGGGGGGGCTAGTGAGTTCTTC.

The CDR3 sequence: CASSLETRLNTEAFF. CDR3 DNA sequence: TGTGCCAGCAGCTTAGAGACACGGCTGAACACTGAAGCTTTCTTT. This rearrangement joins TRBV11-2 to TRBJ1-1; no reliable D call. The V and J ends lost 0 bases and 0 bases respectively, with 8 bases between them. Per the germline V gene, CDR1 is SGHAT and CDR2 is FQNNGV. The CDR3 has 15 residues.

This clonotype was observed a handful of times. The genes are TRBV12-3 or TRBV12-4 and TRBJ1-2, with D tentatively TRBD1 (6 bases). Trimming took 2 bases from V and 4 from J, leaving 11 bases between them. CDR3 length equals 14 residues. CDR3 nucleotides: TGTGCCAGCAGTTTATCCGGACAGTCCTATGGCTACACCTTC. Protein sequence: CASSLSGQSYGYTF.

This clonotype was seen at least ten times. The J gene is TRBJ1-4, the V gene TRBV7-6; D call uncertain. The germline V gene encodes CDR1 SGHVS and CDR2 FNYEAQ. The CDR3 is 14 residues long. The V end lost 1 base, the J end lost 4 bases, and 7 bases lay between the germline ends. CDR3 loop: CASSLGQYNEKLFF. CDR3 in DNA: TGTGCCAGCAGCTTAGGGCAGTATAATGAAAAACTGTTTTTT.

V gene TRBV5-5 combines with J gene TRBJ2-7, with a tentative D call TRBD2 (5 bases). Germline V gene sequence: CDR1 SGHKS, CDR2 YYEKEE (reference sequence). The V gene lost 2 bases and the J gene lost 2 bases, with 11 bases spanning the gap. The CDR3 runs 14 residues. The CDR3 loop reads CASSFDRDAYEQYF. The CDR3 region has the DNA TGTGCCAGCAGCTTCGACCGGGATGCCTACGAGCAGTACTTC.

The chain joins TRBV20-1 to TRBJ2-5; D remains unclear. This CDR3 has 13 amino acids. The V end lost 6 bases, the J end lost 1 base, and 12 bases lay between the germline ends. CDR1 is DFQATT, CDR2 SNEGSKA, per germline (reference sequence). CDR3 sequence reads: CSALVQLQETQYF. CDR3 DNA sequence: TGCAGTGCCCTAGTCCAACTCCAAGAGACCCAGTACTTC.

This clonotype rates as medium-sized. V gene TRBV5-1 combines with J gene TRBJ2-5; D is unclear. Trimming pared 2 bases from V and 3 bases from J, leaving 2 bases between. The germline V gene encodes CDR1 SGHRS and CDR2 YFSETQ. This CDR3 spans 11 amino acids. The CDR3 DNA sequence: TGCGCCAGCAGCTTAGAAGAGACCCAGTACTTC. Its translation is CASSLEETQYF.

The rearrangement links TRBV12-3 or TRBV12-4 to TRBJ2-1; D gene uncertain. CDR3 length equals 14 residues. V dropped 4 bases and J dropped 6 bases, with 13 bases sitting between them. CDR3: CASSWAELSNEQFF. For the CDR3, the DNA is TGTGCCAGCAGTTGGGCGGAGCTCTCCAATGAGCAGTTCTTC.

This clonotype was observed a few times. The chain has TRBV28 and TRBJ1-2, with a possible D match to TRBD1 (6 bases). V gave up 6 bases and J gave up 3 bases, with 14 bases separating them. The CDR3 totals 14 residues. The germline V gene has CDR1 MDHEN and CDR2 SYDVKM. The CDR3 protein is CASSQDSSYYGYTF. For the CDR3, the DNA is TGTGCCAGCAGCCAGGACAGTTCCTACTATGGCTACACCTTC.

This clonotype was counted ten times or more. This chain links TRBV29-1 with TRBJ1-2; D is unresolved. The CDR3 loop spans 13 amino acids. Trimming shortened V by 4 bases and J by 2 bases, and 11 bases separated the two germline ends. The germline V gene has CDR1 SQVTM and CDR2 ANQGSEA. DNA of the CDR3: TGCAGCGTTGGTGCAGGCGCAAACTATGGCTACACCTTC. It encodes CSVGAGANYGYTF. The variable domain in full, completed from reference TRBV29-1 and TRBJ1-2, reads SAVISQKPSRDICQRGTSLTIQCQVDSQVTMMFWYRQQPGQSLTLIATANQGSEATYESGFVIDKFPISRPNLTFSTLTVSNMSPEDSSIYLCSVGAGANYGYTFGSGTRLTVV.

This clonotype has more than one count but fewer than ten. This sequence joins TRBV28 and TRBJ2-7; perhaps D is TRBD1 or TRBD2 (5 bases each). The CDR3 contains 12 residues. Trimming left V 4 bases short and J 12 bases short, with 16 bases between. Germline V gene sequence: CDR1 MDHEN, CDR2 SYDVKM. In nucleotides, the CDR3 is TGTGCCAGCAGTTCCGAGGGGTTTACTCTGTACTTC. It encodes CASSSEGFTLYF. Drawing the rest from reference TRBV28 and TRBJ2-7, the complete variable domain is DVKVTQSSRYLVKRTGEKVFLECVQDMDHENMFWYRQDPGLGLRLIYFSYDVKMKEKGDIPEGYSVSREKKERFSLILESASTNQTSMYLCASSSEGFTLYFGPGTRLTVT.

The chain carries TRBV29-1 and TRBJ1-4; a possible D gene is TRBD1 (5 bases). The V end was cut by 4 bases, the J end by 3 bases, with 9 bases between. The CDR3 covers 13 residues. Per the germline V gene, CDR1 is SQVTM and CDR2 is ANQGSEA. DNA for the CDR3: TGCAGCGTTGCGACAGCCTCTAATGAAAAACTGTTTTTT. This encodes CSVATASNEKLFF.

Note on this clonotype: A read error may explain this, as a much larger clone is one base away. The chain is built from TRBV5-1 and TRBJ2-5, with unresolved D. This CDR3 spans 13 amino acids. Germline V gene sequence: CDR1 SGHRS, CDR2 YFSETQ. The DNA of the CDR3 is TGCACCAGCAGCCGGACGCCCCAAGAGACCCAGTACTTC. This sequence encodes CTSSRTPQETQYF. The variable domain in full, completed from reference TRBV5-1 and TRBJ2-5, reads KAGVTQTPRYLIKTRGQQVTLSCSPISGHRSVSWYQQTPGQGLQFLFEYFSETQRNKGNFPGRFSGRQFSNSRSEMNVSTLELGDSALYLCTSSRTPQETQYFGPGTRLLVL.

This rearrangement joins TRBV28 to TRBJ2-7; 9 positions match TRBD1. This CDR3 has 15 residues. The germline CDR1 and CDR2 sequences are MDHEN and SYDVKM. The V and J ends lost 3 bases and 4 bases, in that order; junction bases with no gene match: 7. The CDR3 is CASSFKGTGIYEQYF. The CDR3 DNA sequence: TGTGCCAGCAGTTTTAAGGGGACAGGGATATACGAGCAGTACTTC.

CDR3 loop: CASSYSGGEDTQYF. The DNA for the CDR3 is TGTGCCAGCAGTTACTCAGGGGGGGAAGATACGCAGTATTTT. This rearrangement joins TRBV6-6 to TRBJ2-3, with D maybe TRBD2 (7 bases). CDR1 and CDR2 (germline): MNHNY, SVGAGI (reference sequence). This CDR3 contains 14 residues. Trimming pared 0 bases from V and 5 bases from J, leaving 9 bases between.

The chain joins TRBV28 to TRBJ2-7, with 9 bases aligning to TRBD1. From germline, CDR1 is MDHEN and CDR2 SYDVKM. This CDR3 spans 15 amino acids. J lost 3 bases, V lost 2 bases, and 5 bases had no gene match. The CDR3: CASSLPDRGGYEQYF. CDR3 DNA: TGTGCCAGCAGTTTACCCGACAGGGGGGGCTACGAGCAGTACTTC. Variable domain in full (rest from reference TRBV28 and TRBJ2-7): DVKVTQSSRYLVKRTGEKVFLECVQDMDHENMFWYRQDPGLGLRLIYFSYDVKMKEKGDIPEGYSVSREKKERFSLILESASTNQTSMYLCASSLPDRGGYEQYFGPGTRLTVT.

This clonotype was detected a few times. The chain recombines TRBV20-1 with TRBJ2-5; TRBD1 matches 7 bases. J lost 3 bases, V lost 8 bases, and 0 bases had no gene match. This CDR3 is 10 amino acids long. CDR1 and CDR2 from the germline V gene are DFQATT and SNEGSKA (reference sequence). CDR3 region: CSTGEETQYF. The CDR3 nucleotides read TGCAGTACAGGGGAAGAGACCCAGTACTTC.

This clonotype was seen ten or more times. The chain uses TRBV7-8 and TRBJ1-2; 10 bases align to TRBD1. Germline V CDR1 and CDR2: SGHVS, FQNEAQ. CDR3 size: 13 residues. V lost 3 bases, J lost 7 bases, and 2 bases stayed unmatched. CDR3 DNA sequence: TGTGCCAGCAGCTTTCGGACAGGGGGTGGCTACACCTTC. Translating gives CASSFRTGGGYTF.

The chain links TRBV29-1 to TRBJ2-1; D might be TRBD1 (6 bases). Germline CDR1 SQVTM, CDR2 ANQGSEA. CDR3 length: 14 amino acids. V lost 4 bases and J lost 9, with 19 bases in between. The DNA of the CDR3 is TGCAGCGTTGTGGGGGCAGGGGCCCATCGTGAGCAGTTCTTC. Translation: CSVVGAGAHREQFF.

CDR3 sequence reads: CASRWTGSTDTQYF. In DNA form, the CDR3 reads TGCGCCAGCAGGTGGACAGGGAGCACAGATACGCAGTATTTT. The chain couples TRBV5-1 to TRBJ2-3, with TRBD1 identical over 8 bases. CDR1 and CDR2 (germline): SGHRS, YFSETQ. The CDR3 is 14 residues long. V lost 5 bases to trimming and J lost 0 bases; unmatched junction nucleotides: 2.

This clonotype appeared many times. The chain recombines TRBV29-1 with TRBJ1-5; D is unclear. The CDR3 contains 12 residues. V dropped 4 bases and J dropped 5 bases, with 9 bases sitting between them. Germline lookup yields CDR1 SQVTM and CDR2 ANQGSEA. CDR3 sequence (DNA): TGCAGCGTTGGGTTTGTGGATCAGCCCCAGCATTTT. This sequence encodes CSVGFVDQPQHF.

V and J are TRBV29-1 and TRBJ1-2, with 12 positions matching TRBD1. This CDR3 has 14 amino acids. Germline CDR1 SQVTM, CDR2 ANQGSEA. V dropped 6 bases and J dropped 4; count of bases not matched to a gene: 6. The CDR3 protein is CSVAGTGGAYGYTF. As DNA, the CDR3 is TGCAGCGTGGCCGGGACAGGGGGCGCCTATGGCTACACCTTC.

The CDR3 sequence: CASSQREGLADAWIQYF. CDR3 coding DNA: TGCGCCAGCAGCCAACGAGAGGGACTAGCGGACGCATGGATTCAGTACTTC. J is TRBJ2-4 and V is TRBV4-1; 11 bases agree with TRBD2. After removal of 2 bases from V and 10 bases from J, the junction contained 13 bases not matched to a gene. Germline V lookup: CDR1 MGHRA, CDR2 YSYEKL. The CDR3 runs to 17 residues.